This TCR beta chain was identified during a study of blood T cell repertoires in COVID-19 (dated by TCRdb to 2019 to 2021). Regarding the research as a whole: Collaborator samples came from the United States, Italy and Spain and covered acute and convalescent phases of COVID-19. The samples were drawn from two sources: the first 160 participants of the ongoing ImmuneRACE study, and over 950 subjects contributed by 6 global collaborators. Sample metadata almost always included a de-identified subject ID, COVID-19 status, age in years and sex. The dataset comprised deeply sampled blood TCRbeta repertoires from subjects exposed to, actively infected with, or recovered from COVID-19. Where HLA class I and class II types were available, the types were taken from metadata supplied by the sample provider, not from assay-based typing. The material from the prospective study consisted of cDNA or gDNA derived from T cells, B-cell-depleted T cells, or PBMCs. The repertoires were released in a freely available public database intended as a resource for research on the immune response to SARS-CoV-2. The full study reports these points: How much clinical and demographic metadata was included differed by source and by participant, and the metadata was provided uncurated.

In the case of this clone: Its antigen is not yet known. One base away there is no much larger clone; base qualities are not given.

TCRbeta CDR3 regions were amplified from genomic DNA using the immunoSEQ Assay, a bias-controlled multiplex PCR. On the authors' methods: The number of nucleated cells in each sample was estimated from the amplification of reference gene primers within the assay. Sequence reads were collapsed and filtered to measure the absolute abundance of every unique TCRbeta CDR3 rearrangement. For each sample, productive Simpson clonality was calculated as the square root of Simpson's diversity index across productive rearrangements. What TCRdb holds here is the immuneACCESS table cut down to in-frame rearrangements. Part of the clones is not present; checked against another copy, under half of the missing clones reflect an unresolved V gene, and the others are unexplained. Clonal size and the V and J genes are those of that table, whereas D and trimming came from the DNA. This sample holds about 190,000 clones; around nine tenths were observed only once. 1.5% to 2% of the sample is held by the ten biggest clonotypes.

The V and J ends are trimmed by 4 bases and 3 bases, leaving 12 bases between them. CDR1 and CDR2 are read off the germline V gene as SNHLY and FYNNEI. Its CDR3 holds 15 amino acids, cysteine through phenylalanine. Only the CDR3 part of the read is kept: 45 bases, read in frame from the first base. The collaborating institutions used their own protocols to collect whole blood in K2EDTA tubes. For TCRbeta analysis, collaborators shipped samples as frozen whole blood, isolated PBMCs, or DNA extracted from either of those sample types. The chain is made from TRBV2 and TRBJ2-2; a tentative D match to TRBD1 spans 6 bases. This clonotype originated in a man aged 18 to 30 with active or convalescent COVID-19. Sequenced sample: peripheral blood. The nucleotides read TGTGCCAGCAGTGGGTCAGGGGCGTACACCGGGGAGCTGTTTTTT. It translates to CASSGSGAYTGELFF.